This T cell receptor (beta chain) was sequenced for a study of blood T cell repertoires in COVID-19 (dated by TCRdb to about 2020). About the investigation overall: Collaborator samples came from the United States, Italy and Spain and covered acute and convalescent phases of COVID-19. The prospective study material was composed of cDNA or gDNA derived from T cells, B-cell-depleted T cells, or PBMCs. Deeply sampled blood TCRbeta repertoires from subjects exposed to, actively infected with, or recovered from COVID-19 were included in the dataset. A freely available public database, intended as a resource for researchers studying the immune response to SARS-CoV-2, is where the repertoires were released. The samples were drawn from two sources: the first 160 participants of the ongoing ImmuneRACE study, and over 1,000 subjects contributed by 6 global collaborators. The sample metadata nearly always contained a de-identified subject ID, COVID-19 status, age in years and sex. Where available, HLA class I and class II types were obtained from metadata supplied by the sample provider rather than from assay-based typing.

Details on this clone: Its target antigen remains unknown. It has no much larger one-base neighbor in the sample; base qualities were not kept.

The paper's findings and limits, for the study overall: The amount of clinical and demographic metadata varied by source and participant and was provided uncurated.

The immunoSEQ Assay, a bias-controlled multiplex PCR, was used to amplify TCRbeta CDR3 regions from genomic DNA. As for the authors' bioinformatics: The number of nucleated cells in each sample was estimated from the amplification of reference gene primers within the assay. Sequence reads were collapsed and filtered to measure the absolute abundance of every unique TCRbeta CDR3 rearrangement. Productive Simpson clonality was computed per sample as the square root of Simpson's diversity index over productive rearrangements. TCRdb's version of the immuneACCESS table is confined to in-frame rearrangements and falls short of the full clone set. An unresolved V gene accounts for under half of the shortfall where checked; the remainder is of unknown origin. V and J calls and clone size are as listed in that table; D and trimming were resolved from the DNA. This sample comprises about 160,000 clones, over 75% of them detected only once. Around 2.8% of the sample rests with the top ten.

The CDR1 and CDR2 encoded by the germline V gene (reference sequence) are SEHNR and FQNEAQ. V has 6 bases trimmed and J has 13 bases trimmed; junction bases matching no gene number 7. Inclusive of the bounding cysteine and phenylalanine, the CDR3 is 11 residues long. Solely the CDR3 DNA is kept, with 33 bases framed from the first base. Each collaborating institution followed its own protocols to collect whole blood in K2EDTA tubes. For TCRbeta analysis, collaborators shipped samples as frozen whole blood, isolated PBMCs, or DNA extracted from either of those sample types. Rearrangement joined TRBV7-9 to TRBJ1-2; TRBD1 matches 8 bases in the middle. Sequencing was carried out using peripheral blood. This receptor was identified in a man aged 70-80 years with acute or convalescent COVID-19. The CDR3 is CASSPDREGTF. The bases read TGTGCCAGCAGTCCGGACAGGGAGGGCACCTTC.